Following are 23 T cell receptor beta chains from one sample sequenced in a study of T cell responses to AZD1222 COVID-19 vaccine. The protocol was immunoSEQ multiplex PCR, while the TCRdb copy is restricted to in-frame clones and leaves out a portion. The repertoire includes 95,000 to 150,000 clones, around 83% of them detected once, and less than 5.5% sits in the top ten. The input for sequencing was peripheral blood, taken 28 days after the second AZD1222 dose. The receptors were sampled from an adult who received the AZD1222 COVID-19 vaccine.

This clone was counted a single time. J is TRBJ1-3 and V is TRBV7-9; unclear D gene. CDR1 SEHNR and CDR2 FQNEAQ come from the germline V gene (reference sequence). The CDR3 runs 13 residues. V shed 3 bases and J shed 0 bases, with 3 bases lying between them. CDR3 region: CASSLDSGNTIYF. The CDR3 DNA follows: TGTGCCAGCAGCTTGGACTCTGGAAACACCATATATTTT. The whole variable domain, filled in from reference TRBV7-9 and TRBJ1-3, reads DTGVSQNPRHKITKRGQNVTFRCDPISEHNRLYWYRQTLGQGPEFLTYFQNEAQLEKSRLLSDRFSAERPKGSFSTLEIQRTEQGDSAMYLCASSLDSGNTIYFGEGSWLTVV.

The sample holds one count of this clone. V and J are TRBV6-5 and TRBJ2-1, with 7 bases that match TRBD1. This CDR3 contains 15 residues. Germline CDR1 MNHEY, CDR2 SVGAGI. With V trimmed by 2 bases and J by 2 bases, 3 bases remained unmatched. The CDR3 DNA follows: TGTGCCAGCAGTTACACCCAGGGGGCCTACAATGAGCAGTTCTTC. Residues: CASSYTQGAYNEQFF.

This chain uses TRBV7-8 with TRBJ1-5, with 11 bases identical to TRBD1. Germline V lookup: CDR1 SGHVS, CDR2 FQNEAQ. The V segment lost 5 bases and the J segment 5 bases; nucleotides outside the gene matches: 5. The CDR3 has 15 residues. The CDR3 DNA reads as TGTGCCAGCAGCAAAAGGACAGGGGGCGATCAGCCCCAGCATTTT. Its translation: CASSKRTGGDQPQHF.

The chain employs TRBV20-1 and TRBJ1-4; D is perhaps TRBD1 (6 bases). With 3 bases removed from V and 6 bases from J, the gap between germline ends came to 17 bases. This CDR3 has 15 amino acids. Germline V gene data show CDR1 as DFQATT and CDR2 as SNEGSKA (reference sequence). The CDR3 here is CSASSQGISYEKLFF. The CDR3 region has the DNA TGCAGTGCTAGTTCCCAGGGGATATCCTATGAAAAACTGTTTTTT.

V gene TRBV5-8 combines with J gene TRBJ1-2; 7 positions agree with TRBD1. Germline assignment: CDR1 SGHTS and CDR2 YDEGEE. The length of the CDR3 is 17 residues. J was trimmed by 3 bases and V by 1 base; bases with no gene match: 12. The CDR3 protein is CASSLRALGQGDYGYTF. The CDR3 nucleotides read TGTGCCAGCAGCTTGAGAGCGTTGGGGCAGGGGGACTATGGCTACACCTTC.

The V gene is TRBV18, the J gene TRBJ1-1; no reliable D call. V was shortened by 6 bases and J by 5 bases, with 16 bases between the two germline ends. This CDR3 has 14 amino acids. In germline, CDR1 is KGHSH, CDR2 LQKENI. DNA for the CDR3: TGTGCCAGCTCGGAATTACGGGAGGAGACTGAAGCTTTCTTT. This sequence encodes CASSELREETEAFF. Full variable domain (missing parts from reference TRBV18 and TRBJ1-1): NAGVMQNPRHLVRRRGQEARLRCSPMKGHSHVYWYRQLPEEGLKFMVYLQKENIIDESGMPKERFSAEFPKEGPSILRIQQVVRGDSAAYFCASSELREETEAFFGQGTRLTVV.

The genes are TRBV12-3 or TRBV12-4 and TRBJ1-5; 8 bases match TRBD1. This CDR3 has 13 amino acids. V was pared by 5 bases and J by 9 bases, with 6 bases of the junction left unmatched. CDR3 nucleotide sequence: TGTGCCAGCAGTATCACACAGGGGGGGCCCCAGCATTTT. The encoded protein is CASSITQGGPQHF.

The chain couples TRBV6-1 to TRBJ1-5; unclear D gene. Per germline, CDR1 MNHNS and CDR2 SASEGT. This CDR3 is built from 15 residues. V was trimmed by 3 bases and J by 0 bases, leaving 9 bases between them. This CDR3 reads CASSERGLSNQPQHF. As DNA, the CDR3 is TGTGCCAGCAGTGAGCGAGGACTTAGCAATCAGCCCCAGCATTTT.

The chain uses TRBV7-2 and TRBJ1-1; a possible D gene is TRBD1 (6 bases). Trimming cost V 4 bases and J 3 bases, with 18 bases left between them. There are 16 residues in the CDR3. Germline CDR1 reads SGHTA; CDR2 reads FQGNSA. CDR3 sequence reads: CASSSGDTPRDTEAFF. DNA for the CDR3: TGTGCCAGCAGCTCGGGGGACACCCCGAGGGACACTGAAGCTTTCTTT.

The chain has TRBV5-1 and TRBJ1-2, with D possibly matching TRBD1 (6 bases). Trimming took off 0 bases at V and 8 bases at J, with 14 bases between the two ends. The germline V gene encodes CDR1 SGHRS and CDR2 YFSETQ. This CDR3 has 14 amino acids. CDR3 in amino acids: CASSLEPAGAGYTF. The CDR3 nucleotides read TGCGCCAGCAGCTTGGAACCGGCGGGGGCGGGCTACACCTTC.

The genes are TRBV6-1 and TRBJ2-7; TRBD1 might be the D (6 bases). With 4 bases removed from V and 1 base from J, the gap between germline ends came to 17 bases. Germline V gene lookup returns CDR1 MNHNS and CDR2 SASEGT. This CDR3 is 16 amino acids long. The CDR3 nucleotides are TGTGCCAGCAGTGTGCAGGGGTTGGGTCCTTCCTACGAGCAGTACTTC. It yields the protein CASSVQGLGPSYEQYF.

The V and J genes are TRBV30 and TRBJ1-1, with D maybe TRBD1 (6 bases). The CDR3 runs to 12 residues. V gave up 4 bases and J gave up 7 bases, with 13 bases separating them. Germline assignment: CDR1 GTSNPN and CDR2 SVGIG (reference sequence). This chain's CDR3 is CAWNGGQLEAFF. As DNA, the CDR3 is TGTGCCTGGAATGGGGGACAACTTGAAGCTTTCTTT.

The rearrangement uses TRBV10-1 and TRBJ2-1; D is uncertain. The CDR3 totals 16 residues. Per the germline V gene, CDR1 is WNHNN and CDR2 is SYGVQD (reference sequence). Trimming left V 3 bases short and J 0 bases short, with 12 bases between. CDR3 sequence: CASSDPTSSSYNEQFF. The CDR3 coding sequence is TGCGCCAGCAGTGATCCCACGTCCAGCTCCTACAATGAGCAGTTCTTC.

V is TRBV18 and J is TRBJ1-1; D uncertain. CDR3 length: 14 amino acids. Looked up from germline, CDR1 is KGHSH and CDR2 is LQKENI. V was pared by 2 bases and J by 2 bases, with 9 bases between. The CDR3 DNA reads as TGTGCCAGCTCACCAAGTGCGCTTAACACTGAAGCTTTCTTT. Its protein is CASSPSALNTEAFF.

V usage is TRBV7-3 and J usage is TRBJ2-2; D is unresolved. Trimming removed 6 bases from V and 2 bases from J, with 16 bases in between. The CDR3 extends over 16 amino acids. CDR1 is SGHTA and CDR2 is FQGTGA in the germline V gene. CDR3 protein: CASRLTGGDNTGELFF. The CDR3 nucleotides are TGTGCCAGCAGACTAACCGGTGGGGATAACACCGGGGAGCTGTTTTTT.

The chain couples TRBV7-9 to TRBJ1-1, with D unresolved. Germline loops: CDR1 SEHNR, CDR2 FQNEAQ (reference sequence). Trimming removed 6 bases from V and 5 bases from J, with 22 bases in between. The CDR3 contains 16 residues. The CDR3 DNA sequence: TGTGCCAGCAGTCATGCCCGGCGGGAAGGAGGTACTGAAGCTTTCTTT. Its translation: CASSHARREGGTEAFF. Complete variable domain (other parts from reference TRBV7-9 and TRBJ1-1): DTGVSQNPRHKITKRGQNVTFRCDPISEHNRLYWYRQTLGQGPEFLTYFQNEAQLEKSRLLSDRFSAERPKGSFSTLEIQRTEQGDSAMYLCASSHARREGGTEAFFGQGTRLTVV.

This chain joins TRBV3-1 (or the pseudogene TRBV3-2) and TRBJ1-1; D might be TRBD1 (5 bases). CDR1 and CDR2 (germline): LGHDT, YNNKEL (reference sequence). V lost 8 bases and J lost 11, with 18 bases in between. This CDR3 region has 12 residues. The CDR3 region has the DNA TGTGCCAGCCGAACTCGGGGGTTTGGGGCTTTCTTT. It encodes CASRTRGFGAFF.

This chain uses TRBV7-2 with TRBJ1-3; D remains ambiguous. Trimming left V 5 bases short and J 0 bases short, with 14 bases between. Germline V gene data show CDR1 as SGHTA and CDR2 as FQGNSA. The CDR3 length is 16 residues. In nucleotides, the CDR3 is TGTGCCAGCAGCCCCGACGGACCACGCTCTGGAAACACCATATATTTT. Its protein product is CASSPDGPRSGNTIYF.

The chain recombines TRBV6-5 with TRBJ2-3; no clear D gene. The CDR3 is 14 amino acids. The germline CDR1 and CDR2 sequences are MNHEY and SVGAGI. V shed 0 bases and J shed 4 bases, with 8 bases lying between them. The CDR3 sequence: CASSYSFLADTQYF. DNA of the CDR3: TGTGCCAGCAGTTACTCGTTTCTCGCAGATACGCAGTATTTT.

The J gene is TRBJ1-1, the V gene TRBV29-1, with no clear D. The CDR3 consists of 13 residues. The germline gives CDR1 SQVTM, CDR2 ANQGSEA. V lost 4 bases and J lost 0, with 9 bases in between. Here the CDR3 reads CSVVPSMNTEAFF. CDR3 DNA sequence: TGCAGCGTTGTCCCCAGTATGAACACTGAAGCTTTCTTT.

This sequence joins TRBV2 and TRBJ2-3; D is perhaps TRBD1 or TRBD2 (5 bases each). V was shortened by 3 bases and J by 3 bases, with 7 bases between the two germline ends. The CDR3 is 13 amino acids. The germline gives CDR1 SNHLY, CDR2 FYNNEI. The CDR3 DNA sequence: TGTGCCAGCAGTGATGGGGGAACAGATACGCAGTATTTT. Translating gives CASSDGGTDTQYF. Complete variable domain (other parts from reference TRBV2 and TRBJ2-3): EPEVTQTPSHQVTQMGQEVILRCVPISNHLYFYWYRQILGQKVEFLVSFYNNEISEKSEIFDDQFSVERPDGSNFTLKIRSTKLEDSAMYFCASSDGGTDTQYFGPGTRLTVL.

The CDR3 bases are TGTGCCACCAGTGGAGGGGGGTCCTATAATTCACCCCTCCACTTT. Amino acids: CATSGGGSYNSPLHF. The rearrangement links TRBV24-1 to TRBJ1-6; D possibly corresponds to TRBD1 (6 bases). This CDR3 comprises 15 residues. The germline gives CDR1 KGHDR, CDR2 SFDVKD. Trimming stripped 5 bases from V and 1 base from J, with 8 bases between.

CDR3 sequence reads: CASSPTAGRDQPQHF. The CDR3 DNA reads TGTGCCAGCAGCCCGACGGCGGGCAGGGATCAGCCCCAGCATTTT. The chain joins TRBV5-6 to TRBJ1-5; possibly TRBD1 for D (5 bases). Germline CDR1 and CDR2: SGHDT and YYEEEE. Trimming cost V 4 bases and J 5 bases, with 16 bases left between them. The CDR3 loop spans 15 amino acids.